Here is one TCR beta chain with its context. Its antigen is currently unknown. Trimming pared 10 bases from V and 2 bases from J, leaving 19 bases between. The CDR3 sequence is 15 residues long. Looked up from germline, CDR1 is LNHDA and CDR2 is SQIVND (reference sequence). This sample was included in a study of cytomegalovirus exposure and HLA in healthy donors. PCR was performed using 60 Vbeta and 13 Jbeta primers. Profiled with immunoSEQ multiplex PCR; TCRdb holds only in-frame clones, not every one. The top ten clones hold 6.5% of a sample with about 140,000 clones, around 65% of them seen once. Points from the study as a whole: Of the V segments, some could not be distinguished, including TRBV6-2 and TRBV6-3, and were excluded. Versus the approximately 670-donor mean, an Asian-associated ancestry cluster reportedly showed fewer N-insertions in a later analysis. In most subjects, TCR beta sequences reportedly gave accurate predictions of HLA-A and HLA-B alleles. TCR beta sequences numbering around 15,000 were associated with HLA alleles at 0.05 false discovery rate in a later analysis.

The sequencing sample was made of PBMCs. This clonotype was sampled from an older woman in good health and CMV-seronegative. The genes are TRBV19 and TRBJ2-3; weak D call: TRBD2 (6 bases). CDR3 in amino acids: CATALALTNTDTQYF. The CDR3 region has the DNA TGTGCCACCGCACTAGCCCTGACGAACACAGATACGCAGTATTTT.